The clone carrying this T cell receptor (beta chain) was seen once. Its antigen remains unidentified. Those with chemo-refractory metastatic non-small-cell lung cancer were treated with focal radiation combined with CTLA-4 blockade using ipilimumab. The table came from immunoSEQ multiplex PCR; TCRdb's copy has only in-frame clones and leaves some out. This sample has approximately 94,000 clones; about four fifths occur once, and the top ten carry 20% to 30%. The data stem from a study of radiotherapy plus CTLA-4 blockade in lung cancer. Background on the study: Patients showed objective responses in roughly 18% of cases and disease control in roughly 34%.

The germline V gene encodes CDR1 SGHRS and CDR2 YFSETQ. V dropped 0 bases and J dropped 1 base, with 5 bases sitting between them. CDR3 length: 14 residues. General observations from the study: Early blood T cell clone changes and increased post-radiation serum interferon-beta were reportedly the strongest response predictors. After treatment with radiotherapy plus ipilimumab, TCR clones that came from the tumor expanded in blood.

The TCR originated in a human donor with non-small cell lung cancer that progressed on radiotherapy plus ipilimumab. This chain uses TRBV5-1 with TRBJ1-5; D call uncertain. The source was peripheral blood, collected from a patient treated with radiotherapy plus ipilimumab. CDR3 loop: CASSLGQSNQPQHF. The CDR3 nucleotides are TGCGCCAGCAGCTTGGGACAAAGCAATCAGCCCCAGCATTTT.